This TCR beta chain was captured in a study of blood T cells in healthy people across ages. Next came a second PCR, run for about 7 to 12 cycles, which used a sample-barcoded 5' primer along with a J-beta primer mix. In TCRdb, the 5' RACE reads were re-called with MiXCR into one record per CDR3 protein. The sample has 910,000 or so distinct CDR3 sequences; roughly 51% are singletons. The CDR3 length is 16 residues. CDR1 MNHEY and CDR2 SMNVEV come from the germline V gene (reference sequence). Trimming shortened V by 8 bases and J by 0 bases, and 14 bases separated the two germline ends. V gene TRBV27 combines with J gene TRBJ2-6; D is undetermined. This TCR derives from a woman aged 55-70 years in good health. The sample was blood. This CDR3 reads CASCTVGPSGANVLTF. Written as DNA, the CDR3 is TGTGCCAGCTGCACAGTGGGTCCCTCTGGGGCCAACGTCCTGACTTTC. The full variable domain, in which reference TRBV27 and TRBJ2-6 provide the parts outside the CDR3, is EAQVTQNPRYLITVTGKKLTVTCSQNMNHEYMSWYRQDPGLGLRQIYYSMNVEVTDKGDVPEGYKVSRKEKRNFPLILESPSPNQTSLYFCASCTVGPSGANVLTFGAGSRLTVL.